One and the same sample provided the 4 T cell receptor beta chains below, sequenced in a study of T-cell reconstitution after alpha-beta-depleted transplantation in children. Using unique molecular identifiers, the investigators prepared the TCRbeta library. Via MiXCR, TCRdb re-called the PCR reads, giving one row per CDR3 protein. Here the sample spans some 78,000 distinct CDR3 sequences, roughly 15% being singletons. The sequencing used PBMCs, mostly from graft donor cells, collected 180 days after TCRalphabeta/CD19-depleted stem cell transplant. The receptors here all came from a male patient aged 2-10 years who had a stem cell transplant for acute lymphoblastic leukemia, so the T cells may come from the graft donor.

This clonotype turned up a few times. The chain employs TRBV29-1 and TRBJ1-2; 8 bases match TRBD1. The CDR3 consists of 11 residues. CDR1 is SQVTM and CDR2 is ANQGSEA in the germline V gene. V dropped 7 bases and J dropped 8; count of bases not matched to a gene: 6. The DNA of the CDR3 is TGCAGCGCCCGGACAGGGAACGGCTACACCTTC. Amino acids: CSARTGNGYTF.

This clonotype was found many times. This chain links TRBV10-3 with TRBJ2-3; 8 bases are shared with TRBD1. Germline V gene sequence: CDR1 ENHRY, CDR2 SYGVKD. With V trimmed by 0 bases and J by 5 bases, 4 bases remained unmatched. The CDR3 extends over 15 amino acids. The CDR3 coding sequence is TGTGCCATCAGTGAGTCCCAGGGGGCAATAGATACGCAGTATTTT. This gives the protein CAISESQGAIDTQYF.

This clonotype was observed at least ten times. The chain links TRBV5-1 to TRBJ1-1, with 7 bases that match TRBD1. V was pared by 3 bases and J by 1 base, with 3 bases of the junction left unmatched. Per the germline V gene, CDR1 is SGHRS and CDR2 is YFSETQ. This CDR3 comprises 14 residues. CDR3 region: CASSSTGRNTEAFF. The CDR3 DNA sequence: TGCGCCAGCAGCTCGACAGGGAGGAACACTGAAGCTTTCTTT.

In its sample, this clonotype was seen a few times. The J gene is TRBJ2-1, the V gene TRBV18; no clear D gene. V lost 2 bases to trimming and J lost 4 bases, with 12 bases between them. CDR1 is KGHSH and CDR2 is LQKENI in the germline V gene. The CDR3 length is 15 residues. In DNA form, the CDR3 reads TGTGCCAGCTCACCAAATTCCCCAACATACAATGAGCAGTTCTTC. Translating it yields CASSPNSPTYNEQFF.